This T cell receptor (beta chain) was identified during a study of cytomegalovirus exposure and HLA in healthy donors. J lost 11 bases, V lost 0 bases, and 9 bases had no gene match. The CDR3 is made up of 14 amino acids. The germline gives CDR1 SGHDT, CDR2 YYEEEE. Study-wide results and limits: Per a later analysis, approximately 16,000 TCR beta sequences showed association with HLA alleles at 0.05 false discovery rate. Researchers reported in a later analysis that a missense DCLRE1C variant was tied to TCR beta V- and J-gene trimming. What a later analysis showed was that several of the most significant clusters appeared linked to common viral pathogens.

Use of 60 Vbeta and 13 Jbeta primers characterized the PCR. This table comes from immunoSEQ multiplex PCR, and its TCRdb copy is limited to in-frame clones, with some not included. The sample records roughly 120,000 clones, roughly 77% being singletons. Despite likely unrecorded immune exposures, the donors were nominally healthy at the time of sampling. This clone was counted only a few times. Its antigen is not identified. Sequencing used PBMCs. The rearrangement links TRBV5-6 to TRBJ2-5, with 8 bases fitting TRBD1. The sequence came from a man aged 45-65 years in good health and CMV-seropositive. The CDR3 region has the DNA TGTGCCAGCAGCTTGGGACAGGGGCTGGGGGAGCAGTACTTC. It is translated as CASSLGQGLGEQYF.